This T cell receptor (beta chain) was identified in a study of cytomegalovirus exposure and HLA in healthy donors. Study-level information: An earlier analysis identified 110 million or so unique TCR beta sequences in about 179 million T cells.

There are a few counts of this clone. Its antigen remains unknown. The V gene lost 3 bases and the J gene lost 7 bases, with 10 bases spanning the gap. Germline assignment: CDR1 SGHVS and CDR2 FNYEAQ. The CDR3 length is 13 residues. Findings and limits, study-wide: Earlier analysis looked at TCR beta V segments, and most were productive about 90% or about 30% of the time. There were about 160 TCR beta chains listed as cytomegalovirus-associated. For most subjects, TCR beta sequences were reported to predict HLA-A and HLA-B alleles with accuracy.

The PCR made use of 60 Vbeta and 13 Jbeta primers. Some clones are missing from TCRdb's copy, which holds only in-frame ones; the method was immunoSEQ multiplex PCR. The sample lists roughly 100,000 clones; roughly 80% were seen once. The clonotype originates from a woman aged 40 to 50 in good health and CMV-seropositive. The chain combines TRBV7-6 with TRBJ1-5; D is perhaps TRBD1 (5 bases). The sequencing input was PBMCs. The CDR3 DNA follows: TGTGCCAGCAGCTTCAGGGTTGGACAGCCCCAGCATTTT. Translating it yields CASSFRVGQPQHF.